These 8 T cell receptor beta chains came from one sample sequenced in a study of blood T cells in healthy people across ages. A second 7 to 11 cycle PCR used barcoded and J-beta primers. MiXCR, applied by TCRdb to the 5' RACE reads, yields one record per CDR3 protein. The sample has about 1.8 million distinct CDR3 sequences, just under 50% seen once. Sequenced input: blood. The receptors were gathered from a woman in her thirties or forties in good health.

This chain joins TRBV12-3 or TRBV12-4 and TRBJ2-3; 7 bases fit TRBD1. This CDR3 region has 17 residues. V shed 5 bases and J 0 bases; nucleotides not matched to a gene: 11. DNA of the CDR3: TGTGCCAGCAGTGGGGACAGCGCATCCACTAGCACAGATACGCAGTATTTT. Its protein product is CASSGDSASTSTDTQYF.

The chain is built from TRBV15 and TRBJ1-1; possible D gene TRBD1, 5 bases. The germline V gene has CDR1 LNHNV and CDR2 YYDKDF (reference sequence). The germline V and J ends were trimmed by 6 bases and 1 base, with 9 bases remaining between them. CDR3 size: 13 residues. The CDR3 nucleotides read TGTGCCACCAGTCAGCAGGGGAACACTGAAGCTTTCTTT. Its translation: CATSQQGNTEAFF.

The J gene is TRBJ2-3, the V gene TRBV29-1; 7 bases match TRBD2. The germline V gene encodes CDR1 SQVTM and CDR2 ANQGSEA. With 5 bases clipped from V and 2 bases from J, the junction kept 10 bases outside the gene matches. The CDR3 runs 15 residues. The CDR3 reads CSVLREGSTTDTQYF. The CDR3 nucleotides are TGCAGCGTTCTTAGGGAGGGAAGTACCACAGATACGCAGTATTTT.

The V call is TRBV6-5, the J call TRBJ2-1; TRBD2 is a possible D gene (6 bases). Trimming stripped 2 bases from V and 0 bases from J, with 14 bases between. CDR3 length: 17 residues. Germline values: CDR1 MNHEY, CDR2 SVGAGI. CDR3 in amino acids: CASSYPDAGSSYNEQFF. The DNA of the CDR3 is TGTGCCAGCAGTTACCCGGATGCGGGGAGCTCCTACAATGAGCAGTTCTTC.

The genes are TRBV20-1 and TRBJ2-3; D call uncertain. CDR1 and CDR2 from the germline V gene are DFQATT and SNEGSKA (reference sequence). The V and J ends lost 3 bases and 8 bases respectively, with 6 bases between them. The CDR3 has 10 residues. This CDR3 is CSARLGTQYF. The CDR3 DNA reads TGCAGTGCTAGGTTGGGTACGCAGTATTTT.

This chain links TRBV6-1 with TRBJ2-7, with TRBD1 as a possible D gene (5 bases). This CDR3 has 13 amino acids. CDR1 is MNHNS, CDR2 SASEGT, per germline. Trimming removed 5 bases at V and 2 bases at J, with 10 bases between. The CDR3 DNA sequence: TGTGCCAGCAGTCAACAGGCCCCCTACGAGCAGTACTTC. It encodes CASSQQAPYEQYF.

The chain joins TRBV28 to TRBJ1-5; D gene uncertain. The CDR3 has 14 amino acids. Germline V CDR1 and CDR2: MDHEN, SYDVKM. V was clipped by 5 bases and J by 0 bases, with 8 bases between them. The CDR3 region is CASSGSHSNQPQHF. The CDR3 nucleotides read TGTGCCAGCAGTGGATCCCATAGCAATCAGCCCCAGCATTTT.

In this sample, this clonotype turned up a few times. The chain combines TRBV4-3 with TRBJ2-3, with D maybe TRBD2 (6 bases). The CDR3 has 15 amino acids. V lost 4 bases and J 0 bases, leaving 11 bases between the germline ends. Germline V lookup: CDR1 LGHNA, CDR2 YSLEER. The CDR3 sequence: CASSRGTLSTDTQYF. DNA of the CDR3: TGCGCCAGCAGCCGGGGGACTCTTAGCACAGATACGCAGTATTTT.